Below, 14 T cell receptor beta chains from the same sample are listed, as sequenced in a study of T cells in Graves' hyperthyroidism and ophthalmopathy. Using RNA transcripts as the source, TCR beta CDR3 regions were amplified. Carried out on the TCR CDR3, a first-round RT-PCR used the HTBI primer set. TCRdb independently ran MiXCR on the multiplex PCR reads; one entry per CDR3 protein. Of under 250,000 distinct CDR3 sequences in the sample, around 25% were seen once. The sequenced sample consisted of blood. These receptors came from a woman aged 40 to 49 with Graves' ophthalmopathy.

The CDR3 loop reads CASRLGADYTEAFF. DNA for the CDR3: TGTGCCAGCAGACTGGGGGCCGATTACACTGAAGCTTTCTTT. This chain uses TRBV28 with TRBJ1-1; a weak D match, TRBD1 (6 bases). Germline CDR1 MDHEN, CDR2 SYDVKM. V lost 6 bases, J lost 3 bases, and 14 bases lay in between. CDR3 length equals 14 residues.

This clonotype showed up just a few times. This sequence joins TRBV12-3 or TRBV12-4 and TRBJ1-2, with a tentative D call TRBD1 (6 bases). The CDR3 is 14 amino acids. V was clipped by 8 bases and J by 3 bases, with 16 bases between them. The CDR3 is CASGSEQGHYGYTF. The CDR3 DNA reads TGTGCCAGCGGCTCTGAACAGGGACACTATGGCTACACCTTC.

This clonotype appeared many times. The chain uses TRBV5-1 and TRBJ2-7; 12 bases line up with TRBD2. Trimming removed 7 bases from V and 1 base from J; junction bases left unmatched: 3. Germline values: CDR1 SGHRS, CDR2 YFSETQ. The CDR3 runs 14 residues. The CDR3 spells CASSSGRESYEQYF. DNA for the CDR3: TGCGCCAGCTCTAGCGGGAGGGAATCCTACGAGCAGTACTTC.

This clonotype was recorded at least ten times. J is TRBJ1-2 and V is TRBV7-2; a weak D match, TRBD1 (6 bases). This CDR3 contains 15 residues. Germline assignment: CDR1 SGHTA and CDR2 FQGNSA. The V end lost 5 bases, the J end lost 6 bases, and 19 bases lay between the germline ends. The CDR3 nucleotides read TGTGCCAGCAGCCGAATAACCCCCCCAGGGGATGGCTACACCTTC. Amino acids: CASSRITPPGDGYTF. Filled out from reference TRBV7-2 and TRBJ1-2, the complete variable domain reads GAGVSQSPSNKVTEKGKDVELRCDPISGHTALYWYRQSLGQGLEFLIYFQGNSAPDKSGLPSDRFSAERTGGSVSTLTIQRTQQEDSAVYLCASSRITPPGDGYTFGSGTRLTVV.

The sample holds many counts of this clonotype. The chain couples TRBV4-1 to TRBJ1-3; D not resolved. Trimming took 1 base from V and 0 from J, leaving 4 bases between them. Looked up from germline, CDR1 is MGHRA and CDR2 is YSYEKL. The CDR3 sequence is 14 residues long. The CDR3, as DNA: TGCGCCAGCAGCCAAGCGTTCTCTGGAAACACCATATATTTT. It codes for CASSQAFSGNTIYF.

This clonotype was counted at least ten times. The CDR3 protein is CASSLFSGMNTEAFF. DNA for the CDR3: TGTGCCAGCAGTTTATTTTCGGGAATGAACACTGAAGCTTTCTTT. The V gene is TRBV28, the J gene TRBJ1-1, with D unclear. The V end was cut by 1 base, the J end by 0 bases, with 9 bases between. Per the germline V gene, CDR1 is MDHEN and CDR2 is SYDVKM. CDR3 length equals 15 residues.

The table lists this clonotype with many counts. The chain uses TRBV30 and TRBJ1-2; D is unclear. The CDR3 runs 10 residues. Germline V gene data show CDR1 as GTSNPN and CDR2 as SVGIG (reference sequence). Between the trimmed V and J ends, which lost 7 bases and 5 bases, there was a span of 8 bases. CDR3 in amino acids: CAFYRYGYTF. The CDR3 DNA is TGTGCCTTCTATCGGTATGGCTACACCTTC.

This clonotype has at least ten counts. A read error may explain this, as a much larger clone is one base away. This rearrangement joins TRBV7-2 to TRBJ2-7, with 10 bases lining up with TRBD2. There are 14 residues in the CDR3. CDR1 SGHTA and CDR2 FQGNSA come from the germline V gene. DNA of the CDR3: TGTGCCAGCAGTCAGAGCGGGAGGGCCCCCGAGCGGTACTTC. Encoded protein: CASSQSGRAPERYF. Full variable domain (outside the CDR3, taken from reference TRBV7-2 and TRBJ2-7): GAGVSQSPSNKVTEKGKDVELRCDPISGHTALYWYRQSLGQGLEFLIYFQGNSAPDKSGLPSDRFSAERTGGSVSTLTIQRTQQEDSAVYLCASSQSGRAPERYFGPGTRLTVT.

This clonotype was counted many times. The chain employs TRBV7-8 and TRBJ2-5, with a weak D call TRBD2 (6 bases). Germline CDR1 and CDR2: SGHVS and FQNEAQ. This CDR3 is 14 amino acids long. The germline V and J ends were trimmed by 5 bases and 2 bases, with 12 bases remaining between them. In DNA form, the CDR3 reads TGTGCCAGCAGCCCCTTGGGACTTCAAGAGACCCAGTACTTC. Translated, it gives CASSPLGLQETQYF.

This clonotype was counted many times. The chain employs TRBV29-1 and TRBJ2-7; D not certain. With 6 bases removed from V and 3 bases from J, the gap between germline ends came to 15 bases. CDR3 length: 13 residues. Per germline, CDR1 SQVTM and CDR2 ANQGSEA. The CDR3 reads CSVTTSNSYEQYF. The CDR3, as DNA: TGCAGCGTCACAACTTCCAACAGCTACGAGCAGTACTTC.

This clonotype was seen at least ten times. CDR3 region: CASSTRAGVAQETQYF. The CDR3 bases are TGTGCCAGCTCCACCAGGGCGGGAGTCGCCCAAGAGACCCAGTACTTC. The chain carries TRBV6-2 or TRBV6-3 and TRBJ2-5, with 7 nucleotides matching TRBD2. The CDR3 length is 16 residues. V was clipped by 8 bases and J by 1 base; unmatched bases: 13. CDR1 and CDR2 from the germline V gene are MNHEY and SVGEGT.

This clonotype has a count of ten or more. In nucleotides, the CDR3 is TGTGCCAGCAGCTTAGGTGGACAGGGTCTTTGGGAGCAGTACTTC. Its protein is CASSLGGQGLWEQYF. The chain uses TRBV7-2 and TRBJ2-7, with 8 bases identical to TRBD1. This CDR3 comprises 15 residues. CDR1 SGHTA and CDR2 FQGNSA come from the germline V gene. V gave up 1 base and J gave up 7 bases; unmatched junction bases: 9.

This clonotype was counted only a few times. This sequence joins TRBV30 and TRBJ2-7; D might be TRBD2 (5 bases). Trimming stripped 3 bases from V and 6 bases from J, with 15 bases between. This CDR3 has 13 amino acids. Germline lookup yields CDR1 GTSNPN and CDR2 SVGIG (reference sequence). The CDR3 here is CAWSEGSVSEQYF. CDR3 bases: TGTGCCTGGAGCGAGGGATCTGTCTCCGAGCAGTACTTC.

This clonotype was picked up many times. The V gene is TRBV19, the J gene TRBJ2-2, with a possible D match to TRBD2 (6 bases). CDR3 length: 15 amino acids. V lost 5 bases, J lost 5 bases, and 15 bases lay in between. Germline CDR1 reads LNHDA; CDR2 reads SQIVND (reference sequence). The CDR3 sequence is CASSVDPGGTGELFF. In DNA form, the CDR3 reads TGTGCCAGTAGTGTGGACCCCGGAGGGACCGGGGAGCTGTTTTTT. Full variable domain (remainder filled in from reference TRBV19 and TRBJ2-2): DGGITQSPKYLFRKEGQNVTLSCEQNLNHDAMYWYRQDPGQGLRLIYYSQIVNDFQKGDIAEGYSVSREKKESFPLTVTSAQKNPTAFYLCASSVDPGGTGELFFGEGSRLTVL.